The 14 T cell receptor beta chains below were found in one sample sequenced in a study of shared clonotypes between healthy human individuals. Naive CD8 cells comprised CD45RO-negative, CCR7-positively selected cells, excluding terminally differentiated effector memory CD45RA+ cells. Profiling relied on immunoSEQ multiplex PCR, and the TCRdb table lists in-frame clones only, not all of them. The data show about 800,000 clones, around 96% seen once. Sequencing was carried out using naive CD8+ T cells sorted from blood. The receptors were gathered from a man aged 25-45 years in good health.

The rearrangement uses TRBV27 and TRBJ1-1; D call uncertain. Germline V gene data show CDR1 as MNHEY and CDR2 as SMNVEV (reference sequence). Trimming removed 5 bases from V and 7 bases from J, with 17 bases in between. This CDR3 is built from 14 residues. CDR3 DNA sequence: TGTGCCAGCAGTGTTGCCTCCTGGGGATATGAAGCTTTCTTT. Translation gives CASSVASWGYEAFF.

The chain links TRBV27 to TRBJ2-1; 8 positions match TRBD2. CDR3 size: 16 residues. Germline V lookup: CDR1 MNHEY, CDR2 SMNVEV (reference sequence). Trimming at V came to 6 bases and at J to 8 bases, leaving 15 bases not matched to a gene. CDR3 amino acids: CASSDLMLAGMDEQFF. As DNA, the CDR3 is TGTGCCAGCAGCGACCTCATGCTAGCGGGTATGGATGAGCAGTTCTTC.

This clone has a single count. The chain joins TRBV7-8 to TRBJ2-7; D ambiguous. V gave up 2 bases and J gave up 2 bases, with 7 bases separating them. CDR1 is SGHVS and CDR2 is FQNEAQ in the germline V gene. The CDR3 spans 13 residues. CDR3 in DNA: TGTGCCAGCAGCTTAAGGCCGGCCTACGAGCAGTACTTC. Translation: CASSLRPAYEQYF.

The chain employs TRBV27 and TRBJ1-1; perhaps TRBD1 as D (6 bases). The V gene's germline CDR1 is MNHEY and CDR2 SMNVEV (reference sequence). The V end lost 5 bases, the J end lost 1 base, and 14 bases lay between the germline ends. The CDR3 is 15 residues long. CDR3: CASSPGTRPNTEAFF. In DNA, the CDR3 is TGTGCCAGCAGTCCGGGGACAAGACCGAACACTGAAGCTTTCTTT.

The chain recombines TRBV29-1 with TRBJ1-2; 7 nucleotides line up with TRBD1. This CDR3 is 13 amino acids long. J gave up 4 bases and V 2 bases, and 4 bases lay outside the gene matches. CDR1 and CDR2 from the germline V gene are SQVTM and ANQGSEA. The DNA of the CDR3 is TGCAGCGTTGAACGGACAGGTATCTATGGCTACACCTTC. This sequence encodes CSVERTGIYGYTF.

The rearrangement joins TRBV27 to TRBJ1-5, with 9 bases that match TRBD1. V gave up 5 bases and J gave up 7 bases; unmatched junction bases: 9. This CDR3 contains 15 residues. CDR1 is MNHEY, CDR2 SMNVEV, per germline (reference sequence). CDR3 bases: TGTGCCAGCAGTCCAACAGGGGGCGGGAGGCAGCCCCAGCATTTT. The encoded protein is CASSPTGGGRQPQHF.

This clone has just one count. The chain couples TRBV7-9 to TRBJ2-3; D gene uncertain. In germline, CDR1 is SEHNR, CDR2 FQNEAQ (reference sequence). The length of the CDR3 is 16 residues. Trimming cost V 5 bases and J 1 base, with 16 bases left between them. The CDR3 here is CASSQLFGSGTDTQYF. The CDR3 DNA is TGTGCCAGCAGCCAACTATTTGGGTCCGGCACAGATACGCAGTATTTT. The complete variable domain, with remaining parts taken from reference TRBV7-9 and TRBJ2-3, reads DTGVSQNPRHKITKRGQNVTFRCDPISEHNRLYWYRQTLGQGPEFLTYFQNEAQLEKSRLLSDRFSAERPKGSFSTLEIQRTEQGDSAMYLCASSQLFGSGTDTQYFGPGTRLTVL.

The CDR3 reads CASSPGGNEQFF. Here the CDR3 DNA reads TGTGCCAGCAGTCCGGGGGGCAATGAGCAGTTCTTC. The chain uses TRBV27 and TRBJ2-1; 7 bases map to TRBD2. The CDR3 runs 12 residues. Per the germline V gene, CDR1 is MNHEY and CDR2 is SMNVEV (reference sequence). Germline trimming cut 5 bases from V and 6 bases from J; bases unmatched to any gene: 1.

In its sample, this clone was seen once. V usage is TRBV19 and J usage is TRBJ2-1; 7 bases agree with TRBD2. CDR1 is LNHDA and CDR2 is SQIVND in the germline V gene (reference sequence). V lost 5 bases to trimming and J lost 8 bases; unmatched junction nucleotides: 15. The CDR3 is 16 residues long. The CDR3 coding sequence is TGTGCCAGTAGTGCAGGGACTACCGCGGTCTTGGATGAGCAGTTCTTC. Translating gives CASSAGTTAVLDEQFF.

V is TRBV30 and J is TRBJ1-2; tentative D call: TRBD1 (6 bases). From germline, CDR1 is GTSNPN and CDR2 SVGIG (reference sequence). The CDR3 is made up of 15 amino acids. V was clipped by 2 bases and J by 5 bases, with 18 bases between them. The CDR3 sequence is CAWSLGYRDLYGYTF. DNA of the CDR3: TGTGCCTGGAGTCTGGGTTACAGGGATTTATATGGCTACACCTTC.

This sequence joins TRBV30 and TRBJ2-7; possible D gene TRBD2, 6 bases. From germline, CDR1 is GTSNPN and CDR2 SVGIG (reference sequence). The CDR3 totals 14 residues. Trimming cost V 2 bases and J 5 bases, with 16 bases left between them. Written as DNA, the CDR3 is TGTGCCTGGAGTCCGGGACTCATTGTCCACGAGCAGTACTTC. It specifies CAWSPGLIVHEQYF.

About this clone: A junction end diverges from the germline sequence, so it may reflect a read error. This chain connects TRBV27 to TRBJ2-5, with a possible D match to TRBD2 (6 bases). The CDR3 has 13 residues. Germline CDR1 is MNHEY and CDR2 is SMNVEV (reference sequence). CDR3 region: CASSLAGRDNLDF. CDR3 nucleotides: TGTGCCAGCAGTTTAGCCGGGCGGGATAATCTGGACTTC.

This chain uses TRBV28 with TRBJ2-7; maybe TRBD1 (6 bases). Trimming cost V 6 bases and J 2 bases, with 14 bases left between them. Germline CDR1 is MDHEN and CDR2 is SYDVKM. CDR3 length: 14 amino acids. The CDR3 nucleotides read TGTGCCAGCAGCCCAGGACAGATCACCTACGAGCAGTACTTC. As protein: CASSPGQITYEQYF. Full variable domain (missing parts from reference TRBV28 and TRBJ2-7): DVKVTQSSRYLVKRTGEKVFLECVQDMDHENMFWYRQDPGLGLRLIYFSYDVKMKEKGDIPEGYSVSREKKERFSLILESASTNQTSMYLCASSPGQITYEQYFGPGTRLTVT.

The chain combines TRBV7-8 with TRBJ2-7, with 10 nucleotides matching TRBD2. The germline gives CDR1 SGHVS, CDR2 FQNEAQ. V was pared by 1 base and J by 1 base, with 10 bases of the junction left unmatched. CDR3 length: 18 residues. This chain's CDR3 is CASSLVLAGSPWSYEQYF. CDR3 in DNA: TGTGCCAGCAGCTTAGTACTAGCGGGATCACCCTGGTCCTACGAGCAGTACTTC.